This TCR beta chain was identified in a study of blood T cell repertoires in COVID-19. About the research overall: The study drew acute and convalescent COVID-19 samples from the United States, Italy and Spain.

Sequencing was performed with immunoSEQ multiplex PCR; in TCRdb, only in-frame clones are kept and a portion is missing. The sample holds about 200,000 clones, more than 75% seen once. The CDR3 runs 17 residues. Germline CDR1 and CDR2: SEHNR and FQNEAQ (reference sequence). Germline trimming cut 2 bases from V and 2 bases from J; bases unmatched to any gene: 6. The rearrangement links TRBV7-9 to TRBJ2-3, with 11 bases matching TRBD2. Sequenced sample: peripheral blood. This clonotype originated in a man older than 75 with acute or convalescent COVID-19. In nucleotides, the CDR3 is TGTGCCAGCAGCTTACTGACTAGCGGGGCTTTCACAGATACGCAGTATTTT. Translation: CASSLLTSGAFTDTQYF.